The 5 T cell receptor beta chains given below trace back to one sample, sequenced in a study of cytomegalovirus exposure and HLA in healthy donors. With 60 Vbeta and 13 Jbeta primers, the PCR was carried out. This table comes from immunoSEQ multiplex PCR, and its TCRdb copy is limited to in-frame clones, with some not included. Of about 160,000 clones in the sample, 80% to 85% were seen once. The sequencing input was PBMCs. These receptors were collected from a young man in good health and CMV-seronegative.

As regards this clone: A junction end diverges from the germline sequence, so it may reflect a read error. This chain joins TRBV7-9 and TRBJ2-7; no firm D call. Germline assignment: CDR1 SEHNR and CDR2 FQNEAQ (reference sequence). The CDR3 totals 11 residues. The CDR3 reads CSSSLGHEQYF. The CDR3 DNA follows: TGTTCCAGCAGCTTAGGGCACGAGCAGTACTTC.

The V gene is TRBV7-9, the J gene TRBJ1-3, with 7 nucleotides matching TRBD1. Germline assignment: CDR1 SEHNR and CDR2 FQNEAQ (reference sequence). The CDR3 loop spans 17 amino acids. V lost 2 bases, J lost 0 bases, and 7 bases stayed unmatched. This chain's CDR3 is CASSLPTGAPSGNTIYF. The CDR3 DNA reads TGTGCCAGCAGCTTACCTACAGGGGCCCCCTCTGGAAACACCATATATTTT.

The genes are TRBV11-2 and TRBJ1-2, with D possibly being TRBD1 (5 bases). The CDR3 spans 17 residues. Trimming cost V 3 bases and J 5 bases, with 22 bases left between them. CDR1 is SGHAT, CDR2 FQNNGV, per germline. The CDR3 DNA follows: TGTGCCAGCAGCTTCCGGGGGGGACTAGAGGCCAGGTATGGCTACACCTTC. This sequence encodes CASSFRGGLEARYGYTF.

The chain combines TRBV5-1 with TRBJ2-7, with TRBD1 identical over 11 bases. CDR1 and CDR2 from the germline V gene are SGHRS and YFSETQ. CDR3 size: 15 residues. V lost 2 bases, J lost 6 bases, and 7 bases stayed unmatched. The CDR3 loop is CASSFRTGGMLEQYF. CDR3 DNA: TGCGCCAGCAGCTTCCGGACAGGGGGCATGCTCGAGCAGTACTTC.

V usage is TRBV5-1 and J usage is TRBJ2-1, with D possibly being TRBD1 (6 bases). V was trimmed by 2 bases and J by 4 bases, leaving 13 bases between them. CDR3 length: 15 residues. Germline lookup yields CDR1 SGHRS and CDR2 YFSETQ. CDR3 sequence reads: CASSFFQGPYNEQFF. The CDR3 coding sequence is TGCGCCAGCAGCTTCTTTCAGGGGCCTTACAATGAGCAGTTCTTC.